This entry features one T cell receptor (beta chain) sequence. Antigen specificity is unknown. The entry originates in a study of cytomegalovirus exposure and HLA in healthy donors. Study at large: The same platform as the approximately 670 first-cohort repertoires was used for the 90 to 150 validation repertoires, a later analysis reported. Study conclusions and caveats: Reportedly, cytomegalovirus status was diagnosed with high sensitivity and specificity.

V shed 5 bases and J 6 bases; nucleotides not matched to a gene: 14. Germline V CDR1 and CDR2: SNHLY, FYNNEI. The CDR3 covers 17 residues. The table came from immunoSEQ multiplex PCR; TCRdb's copy has only in-frame clones and leaves some out. The data contain around 150,000 clones, about 80% of them singletons. This sequence originates from a young man in good health and CMV-seropositive. Sequencing was carried out using PBMCs. The chain joins TRBV2 to TRBJ2-1; 9 bases are a match to TRBD2. CDR3 coding DNA: TGTGCCAGCAGTAAAAGGGTCCGGCGGGAGGGTGGCAATGAGCAGTTCTTC. Translated: CASSKRVRREGGNEQFF.